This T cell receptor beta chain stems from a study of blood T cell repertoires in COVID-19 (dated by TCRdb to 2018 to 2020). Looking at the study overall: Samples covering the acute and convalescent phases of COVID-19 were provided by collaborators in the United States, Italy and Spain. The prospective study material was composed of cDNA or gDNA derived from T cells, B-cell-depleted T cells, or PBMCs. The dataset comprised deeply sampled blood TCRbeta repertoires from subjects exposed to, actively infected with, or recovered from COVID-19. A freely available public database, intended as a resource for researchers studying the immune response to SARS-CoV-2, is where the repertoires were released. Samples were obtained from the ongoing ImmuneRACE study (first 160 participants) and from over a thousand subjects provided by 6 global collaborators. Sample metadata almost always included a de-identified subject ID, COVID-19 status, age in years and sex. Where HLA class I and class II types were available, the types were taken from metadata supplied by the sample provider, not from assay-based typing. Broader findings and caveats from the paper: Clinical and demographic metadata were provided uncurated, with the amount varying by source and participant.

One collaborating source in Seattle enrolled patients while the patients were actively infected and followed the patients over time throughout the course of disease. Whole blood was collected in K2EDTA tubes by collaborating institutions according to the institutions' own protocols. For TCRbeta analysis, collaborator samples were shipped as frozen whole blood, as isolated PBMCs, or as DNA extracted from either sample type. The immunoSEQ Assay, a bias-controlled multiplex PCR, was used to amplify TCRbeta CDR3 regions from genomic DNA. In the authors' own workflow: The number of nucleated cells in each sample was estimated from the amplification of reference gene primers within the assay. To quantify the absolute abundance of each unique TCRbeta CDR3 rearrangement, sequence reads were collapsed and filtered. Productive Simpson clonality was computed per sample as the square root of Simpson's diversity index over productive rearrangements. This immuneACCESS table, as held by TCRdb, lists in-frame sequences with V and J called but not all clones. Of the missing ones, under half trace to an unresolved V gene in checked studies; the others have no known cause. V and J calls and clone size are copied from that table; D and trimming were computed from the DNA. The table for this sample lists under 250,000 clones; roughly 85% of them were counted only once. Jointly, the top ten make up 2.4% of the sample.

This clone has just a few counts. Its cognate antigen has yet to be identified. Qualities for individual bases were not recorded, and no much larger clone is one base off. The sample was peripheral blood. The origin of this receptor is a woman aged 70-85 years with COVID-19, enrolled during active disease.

CDR3 region: CASRNREGQPQHF. The sequenced DNA: TGTGCCAGCAGGAACAGGGAGGGTCAGCCCCAGCATTTT. The chain joins TRBV6-6 to TRBJ1-5; matching of 6 bases hints at TRBD1 as the D gene. Inclusive of the bounding cysteine and phenylalanine, the CDR3 is 13 residues long. CDR3 DNA only is kept here, 39 bases in frame from base 1. Trimming at the junction amounts to 6 bases on V and 6 bases on J, and the germline ends lie 12 bases apart. CDR1 MNHNY and CDR2 SVGAGI were looked up in the germline V gene (reference sequence).